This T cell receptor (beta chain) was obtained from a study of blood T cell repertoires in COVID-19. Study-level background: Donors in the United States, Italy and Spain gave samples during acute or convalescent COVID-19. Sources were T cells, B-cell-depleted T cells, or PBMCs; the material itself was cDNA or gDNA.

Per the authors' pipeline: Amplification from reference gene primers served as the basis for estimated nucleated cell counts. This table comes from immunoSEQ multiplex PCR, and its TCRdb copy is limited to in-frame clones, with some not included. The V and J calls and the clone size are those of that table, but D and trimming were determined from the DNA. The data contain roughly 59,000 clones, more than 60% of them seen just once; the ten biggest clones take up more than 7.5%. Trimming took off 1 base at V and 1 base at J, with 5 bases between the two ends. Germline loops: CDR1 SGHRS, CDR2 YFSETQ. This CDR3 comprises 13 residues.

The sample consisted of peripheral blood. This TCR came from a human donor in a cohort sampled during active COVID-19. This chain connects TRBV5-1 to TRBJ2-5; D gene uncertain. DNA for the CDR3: TGCGCCAGCAGCTTGTTGAGCCAAGAGACCCAGTACTTC. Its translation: CASSLLSQETQYF.